The 27 T cell receptor beta chains reported below all come from one sample, sequenced in a study of vaccination effects on CD4 cells after COVID-19. The assay was immunoSEQ multiplex PCR, and TCRdb's table has in-frame clones only and misses some. The table has about 72,000 clones, about 81% seen once. Before sequencing, viral peptide pools were used by the ViraFEST assay to expand antigen-specific CD4+ T cells. With nine to eleven days of culture completed, CD4+ T cells were isolated. The vaccine given was either BNT162b2 or mRNA-1273, in two doses. Their antigen targets remain unknown. This material consisted of CD4+ T cells from PBMCs cultured with HCoV-229E spike peptides, taken after COVID-19 vaccination. Receptors were obtained from a human donor who received a COVID-19 vaccine.

The J gene is TRBJ1-2, the V gene TRBV20-1; D remains ambiguous. V dropped 6 bases and J dropped 4 bases, with 3 bases sitting between them. Germline CDR1 is DFQATT and CDR2 is SNEGSKA (reference sequence). This CDR3 has 9 residues. Here the CDR3 DNA reads TGCAGTGCCCTCTATGGCTACACCTTC. This gives the protein CSALYGYTF.

This clone has more than one count but fewer than ten. V is TRBV7-3 and J is TRBJ2-1; no reliable D call. With 3 bases removed from V and 9 bases from J, the gap between germline ends came to 9 bases. The CDR3 extends over 12 amino acids. The germline CDR1 and CDR2 sequences are SGHTA and FQGTGA. The CDR3 sequence: CASSFYTGEQFF. In DNA form, the CDR3 reads TGTGCCAGCAGCTTTTACACGGGTGAGCAGTTCTTC.

The chain joins TRBV7-8 to TRBJ1-5; weak D call: TRBD1 (6 bases). The CDR3 extends over 17 amino acids. V was clipped by 3 bases and J by 1 base, with 16 bases between them. Germline V lookup: CDR1 SGHVS, CDR2 FQNEAQ. The CDR3, as DNA: TGTGCCAGCAGCTTTTTTGGGGGCATCTCAAGCAATCAGCCCCAGCATTTT. Encoded protein: CASSFFGGISSNQPQHF.

Of note for this clone: Compared with germline, one end of the junction differs, possibly owing to a read error. V and J are TRBV2 and TRBJ1-2; TRBD1 matches 7 bases. The CDR3 covers 12 residues. Germline values: CDR1 SNHLY, CDR2 FYNNEI. The CDR3, as DNA: TGTGCCAGCGGGACAGCTAATTATGGCTACACCTTC. This encodes CASGTANYGYTF.

The rearrangement uses TRBV5-1 and TRBJ2-7; TRBD2 aligns across 9 bases. Germline V gives CDR1 SGHRS, CDR2 YFSETQ. This CDR3 is 17 amino acids long. The V and J ends lost 0 bases and 0 bases, in that order; junction bases with no gene match: 7. This CDR3 reads CASSLAGERGDSYEQYV. Written as DNA, the CDR3 is TGCGCCAGCAGCTTGGCGGGGGAGCGGGGGGACTCCTACGAGCAGTACGTC.

This sequence joins TRBV7-3 and TRBJ2-1; 7 nucleotides align to TRBD1. CDR1 is SGHTA, CDR2 FQGTGA, per germline. The V and J ends lost 4 bases and 0 bases, in that order; junction bases with no gene match: 3. The CDR3 sequence is 15 residues long. For the CDR3, the DNA is TGTGCCAGCAGCTACAGGGGAAGCTCCTACAATGAGCAGTTCTTC. Encoded protein: CASSYRGSSYNEQFF.

The chain employs TRBV12-3 or TRBV12-4 and TRBJ2-1; no clear D gene. V was trimmed by 1 base and J by 8 bases, leaving 9 bases between them. The CDR3 is 13 residues long. The CDR3 loop is CASSLGVFYEQFF. The DNA of the CDR3 is TGTGCCAGCAGTTTAGGAGTTTTCTATGAGCAGTTCTTC.

The gene calls are TRBV7-2 and TRBJ1-1; D possibly corresponds to TRBD1 (6 bases). Germline loops: CDR1 SGHTA, CDR2 FQGNSA. Between the trimmed V and J ends, which lost 5 bases and 5 bases, there was a span of 21 bases. The CDR3 runs 16 residues. The chain's CDR3 is CASSPRMQGRTTEAFF. Written as DNA, the CDR3 is TGTGCCAGCAGCCCTAGAATGCAGGGGAGAACGACTGAAGCTTTCTTT.

The chain combines TRBV6-6 with TRBJ2-7; D call uncertain. The CDR3 runs to 13 residues. CDR1 is MNHNY, CDR2 SVGAGI, per germline (reference sequence). V lost 4 bases to trimming and J lost 3 bases, with 10 bases between them. CDR3: CASSFRQSYEQYV. The CDR3 nucleotides are TGTGCCAGCAGTTTTCGGCAGAGCTACGAGCAGTACGTC.

This clone occurred once. This chain connects TRBV4-1 to TRBJ2-5; 10 bases are shared with TRBD2. V was clipped by 5 bases and J by 6 bases; unmatched bases: 6. CDR3 length: 14 residues. Germline V gives CDR1 MGHRA, CDR2 YSYEKL. The CDR3 coding sequence is TGCGCCAGCAGCACAACTAGCGGGGCCCAGACCCAGTACTTC. Residues: CASSTTSGAQTQYF.

This chain joins TRBV2 and TRBJ1-1; TRBD1 agrees at 10 bases. Per germline, CDR1 SNHLY and CDR2 FYNNEI. The CDR3 has 13 amino acids. The V segment lost 6 bases and the J segment 5 bases; nucleotides outside the gene matches: 3. CDR3 loop: CASRGQGETEAFF. CDR3 in DNA: TGTGCCAGCAGAGGACAGGGGGAAACTGAAGCTTTCTTT.

This clone was observed a handful of times. The DNA for the CDR3 is TGTGCCAGTAGTAGGGACGGACATGTTACTAACACTGAAGCTTTCTTT. Translating it yields CASSRDGHVTNTEAFF. The chain joins TRBV19 to TRBJ1-1, with D tentatively TRBD1 (5 bases). Germline V gene lookup returns CDR1 LNHDA and CDR2 SQIVND (reference sequence). Trimming stripped 4 bases from V and 2 bases from J, with 17 bases between. The CDR3 contains 16 residues. Full variable domain (missing parts from reference TRBV19 and TRBJ1-1): DGGITQSPKYLFRKEGQNVTLSCEQNLNHDAMYWYRQDPGQGLRLIYYSQIVNDFQKGDIAEGYSVSREKKESFPLTVTSAQKNPTAFYLCASSRDGHVTNTEAFFGQGTRLTVV.

V and J are TRBV6-5 and TRBJ2-2; TRBD1 agrees at 8 bases. The CDR3 runs 13 residues. Losses at the gene ends were 6 bases for V and 7 bases for J; bases not matched to a gene: 4. Germline-derived CDR1 and CDR2 are MNHEY and SVGAGI. DNA of the CDR3: TGTGCCAGCAGGCAGACAGGGGTCGGGGAGCTGTTTTTT. The encoded protein is CASRQTGVGELFF.

Here the CDR3 reads CASNLDRTSPLHF. CDR3 nucleotides: TGTGCCAGCAACTTGGACAGGACGTCACCCCTCCACTTT. This chain connects TRBV12-3 or TRBV12-4 to TRBJ1-6, with 7 bases lining up with TRBD1. There are 13 residues in the CDR3. The V segment lost 7 bases and the J segment 10 bases; nucleotides outside the gene matches: 7.

Here the CDR3 reads CASQQGAYADTQYF. The CDR3 region has the DNA TGTGCCAGTCAACAGGGGGCTTACGCAGATACGCAGTATTTT. The chain links TRBV7-2 to TRBJ2-3; 9 bases align to TRBD1. The V and J ends lost 9 bases and 4 bases, in that order; junction bases with no gene match: 8. The CDR3 length is 14 residues. Germline values: CDR1 SGHTA, CDR2 FQGNSA.

V gene TRBV19 combines with J gene TRBJ1-2; the D gene is possibly TRBD1 (5 bases). Per germline, CDR1 LNHDA and CDR2 SQIVND (reference sequence). The CDR3 runs to 13 residues. Trimming pared 5 bases from V and 4 bases from J, leaving 11 bases between. CDR3 coding DNA: TGTGCCAGTAGTTCGCCGGGGGGCTATGGCTACACCTTC. Protein sequence: CASSSPGGYGYTF.

The chain is built from TRBV24-1 and TRBJ2-3; TRBD1 is a possible D gene (5 bases). Per germline, CDR1 KGHDR and CDR2 SFDVKD. The CDR3 loop spans 14 amino acids. Deletions cut 7 bases from V and 1 base from J, with 11 bases between. CDR3 sequence reads: CATRGAGGTDTQYF. CDR3 bases: TGTGCCACCAGAGGGGCCGGTGGCACAGATACGCAGTATTTT.

The J gene is TRBJ2-3, the V gene TRBV27, with 9 bases identical to TRBD1. Losses at the gene ends were 2 bases for V and 4 bases for J; bases not matched to a gene: 16. Germline V gives CDR1 MNHEY, CDR2 SMNVEV (reference sequence). The CDR3 sequence is 19 residues long. In DNA form, the CDR3 reads TGTGCCAGCAGTTTACGCCCCTTACAGGGGGCAAGTGGGGCAGATACGCAGTATTTT. It yields the protein CASSLRPLQGASGADTQYF.

The chain couples TRBV5-1 to TRBJ2-3; the D gene could be TRBD1 or TRBD2 (5 bases each). Germline V lookup: CDR1 SGHRS, CDR2 YFSETQ. The CDR3 has 16 residues. Deletions cut 3 bases from V and 4 bases from J, with 18 bases between. In nucleotides, the CDR3 is TGCGCCAGCAGCTCGGGGCACGGAGTGGTGGCAGATACGCAGTATTTT. The encoded protein is CASSSGHGVVADTQYF.

In its sample, this clone was seen a few times. The V gene is TRBV30, the J gene TRBJ1-6, with 7 positions matching TRBD1. The CDR3 runs 15 residues. Germline V gene data show CDR1 as GTSNPN and CDR2 as SVGIG (reference sequence). The V gene end was trimmed by 4 bases and the J gene end by 1 base; junction bases not matched to a gene: 4. CDR3: CAWTGGESYNSPLHF. CDR3 coding DNA: TGTGCCTGGACAGGGGGAGAATCCTATAATTCACCCCTCCACTTT.

This sequence joins TRBV2 and TRBJ2-2, with TRBD1 matching over 7 bases. The germline V gene has CDR1 SNHLY and CDR2 FYNNEI. V dropped 4 bases and J dropped 6; count of bases not matched to a gene: 5. The CDR3 is 14 amino acids. This CDR3 is CASSGTGVAGELFF. CDR3 bases: TGTGCCAGCAGTGGGACAGGAGTCGCCGGGGAGCTGTTTTTT.

This chain connects TRBV20-1 to TRBJ2-3; 10 bases are a match to TRBD2. CDR1 is DFQATT, CDR2 SNEGSKA, per germline (reference sequence). V was clipped by 3 bases and J by 2 bases; unmatched bases: 5. This CDR3 spans 15 amino acids. CDR3 coding DNA: TGCAGTGCTAGTCACAGCGGGGGGGCCACAGATACGCAGTATTTT. This sequence encodes CSASHSGGATDTQYF.

The chain links TRBV24-1 to TRBJ2-5, with D possibly called TRBD1 or TRBD2 (5 bases each). The CDR3 has 17 amino acids. V was cut by 4 bases and J by 5 bases, with 22 bases left in between. Looked up from germline, CDR1 is KGHDR and CDR2 is SFDVKD. CDR3 DNA: TGTGCCACCAGTGACGACGGACGGCGAGGGGTGGTGGAGACCCAGTACTTC. Its translation is CATSDDGRRGVVETQYF.

This clone was picked up one time. J is TRBJ1-1 and V is TRBV20-1, with TRBD1 as a possible D gene (6 bases). The germline V and J ends were trimmed by 6 bases and 5 bases, with 16 bases remaining between them. The CDR3 totals 13 residues. Germline V gene data show CDR1 as DFQATT and CDR2 as SNEGSKA (reference sequence). The CDR3 region has the DNA TGCAGTGCCAGTTTGGGGGCTGGGACTGAAGCTTTCTTT. Its protein product is CSASLGAGTEAFF.

The chain recombines TRBV18 with TRBJ1-6; TRBD1 might be the D (5 bases). The V end lost 2 bases, the J end lost 7 bases, and 12 bases lay between the germline ends. Germline assignment: CDR1 KGHSH and CDR2 LQKENI. CDR3 length: 15 amino acids. Written as DNA, the CDR3 is TGTGCCAGCTCACCAAGCGACAGAAGCAATTCACCCCTCCACTTT. As protein: CASSPSDRSNSPLHF.

The rearrangement links TRBV18 to TRBJ1-2; D is uncertain. This CDR3 spans 14 amino acids. The germline V gene encodes CDR1 KGHSH and CDR2 LQKENI. V shed 1 base and J shed 8 bases, with 14 bases lying between them. The CDR3 nucleotides read TGTGCCAGCTCACCACGCCATACGGAGGGAGGCTACACCTTC. Protein: CASSPRHTEGGYTF.

The chain couples TRBV5-4 to TRBJ1-6, with no clear D. Germline CDR1 SGHNT, CDR2 YYREEE (reference sequence). Trimming removed 3 bases from V and 0 bases from J, with 10 bases in between. The CDR3 consists of 16 residues. The CDR3 sequence: CASSSDGNSYNSPLHF. The CDR3 bases are TGTGCCAGCAGCTCCGACGGGAACTCCTATAATTCACCCCTCCACTTT.